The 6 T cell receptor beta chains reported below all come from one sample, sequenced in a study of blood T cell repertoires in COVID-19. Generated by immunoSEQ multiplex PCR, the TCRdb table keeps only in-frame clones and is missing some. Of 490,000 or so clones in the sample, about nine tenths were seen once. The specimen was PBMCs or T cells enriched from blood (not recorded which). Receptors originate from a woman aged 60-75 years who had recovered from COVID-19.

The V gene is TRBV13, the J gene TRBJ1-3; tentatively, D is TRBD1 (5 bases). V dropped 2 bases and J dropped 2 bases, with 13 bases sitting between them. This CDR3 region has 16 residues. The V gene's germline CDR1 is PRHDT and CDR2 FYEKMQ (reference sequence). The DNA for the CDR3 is TGTGCCAGCAGCTTATATCAGGGTGGACCTGGAAACACCATATATTTT. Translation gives CASSLYQGGPGNTIYF.

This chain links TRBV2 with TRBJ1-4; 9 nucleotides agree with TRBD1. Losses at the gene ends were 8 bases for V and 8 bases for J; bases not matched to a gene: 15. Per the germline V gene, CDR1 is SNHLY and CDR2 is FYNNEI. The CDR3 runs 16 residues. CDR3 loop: CASGSDAGGQGEKLFF. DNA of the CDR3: TGTGCCAGCGGATCAGACGCGGGGGGACAGGGAGAAAAACTGTTTTTT.

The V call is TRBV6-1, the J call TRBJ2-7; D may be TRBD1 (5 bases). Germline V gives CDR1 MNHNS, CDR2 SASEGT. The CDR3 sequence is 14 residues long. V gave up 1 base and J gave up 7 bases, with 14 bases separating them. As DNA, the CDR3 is TGTGCCAGCAGTGAAGTTAACAGGCCTCAAGAGCAGTACTTC. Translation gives CASSEVNRPQEQYF.

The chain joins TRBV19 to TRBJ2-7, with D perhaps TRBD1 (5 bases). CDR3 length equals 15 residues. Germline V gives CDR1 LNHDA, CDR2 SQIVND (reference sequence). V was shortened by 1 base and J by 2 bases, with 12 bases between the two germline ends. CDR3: CASSIVWTMTYEQYF. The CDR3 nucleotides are TGTGCCAGTAGTATAGTTTGGACAATGACCTACGAGCAGTACTTC.

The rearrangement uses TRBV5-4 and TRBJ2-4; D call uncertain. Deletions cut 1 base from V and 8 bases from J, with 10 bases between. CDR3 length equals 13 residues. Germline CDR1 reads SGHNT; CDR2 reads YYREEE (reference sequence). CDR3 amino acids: CASSLYDRDIQYF. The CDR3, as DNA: TGTGCCAGCAGCTTGTACGACCGGGACATTCAGTACTTC.

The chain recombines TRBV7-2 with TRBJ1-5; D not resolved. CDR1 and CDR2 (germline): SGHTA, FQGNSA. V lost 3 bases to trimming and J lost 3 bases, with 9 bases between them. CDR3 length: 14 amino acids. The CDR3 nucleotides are TGTGCCAGCAGCTTTAGAGGAATCAATCAGCCCCAGCATTTT. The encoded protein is CASSFRGINQPQHF.